The sample holds one count of the clone carrying this T cell receptor beta chain. Antigen specificity is unknown. The data derive from a study of cytomegalovirus exposure and HLA in healthy donors. Findings and caveats of the study: DRB1 had the most TCR associations and HLA-C the fewest, a later analysis found, with rates varying by HLA locus. An Asian-associated ancestry cluster reportedly showed fewer N-insertions than the approximately 700-donor mean in a later analysis.

A multiplex PCR was run with 60 Vbeta primers and 13 Jbeta primers. Assay used: immunoSEQ multiplex PCR; TCRdb lists only in-frame clones, some missing. The sample lists 120,000 to 150,000 clones; just under 80% were seen once. This sequence was found in a man aged 25 to 40 in good health and CMV-seronegative. The sequenced sample consisted of PBMCs.

This CDR3 reads CASSYLIQSSYNEQFF. The CDR3 DNA reads TGTGCCAGCAGTTACCTGATACAGAGCTCCTACAATGAGCAGTTCTTC. This chain joins TRBV6-5 and TRBJ2-1; D remains unclear. Germline V gives CDR1 MNHEY, CDR2 SVGAGI. The CDR3 runs to 16 residues. V was clipped by 2 bases and J by 0 bases, with 11 bases between them.